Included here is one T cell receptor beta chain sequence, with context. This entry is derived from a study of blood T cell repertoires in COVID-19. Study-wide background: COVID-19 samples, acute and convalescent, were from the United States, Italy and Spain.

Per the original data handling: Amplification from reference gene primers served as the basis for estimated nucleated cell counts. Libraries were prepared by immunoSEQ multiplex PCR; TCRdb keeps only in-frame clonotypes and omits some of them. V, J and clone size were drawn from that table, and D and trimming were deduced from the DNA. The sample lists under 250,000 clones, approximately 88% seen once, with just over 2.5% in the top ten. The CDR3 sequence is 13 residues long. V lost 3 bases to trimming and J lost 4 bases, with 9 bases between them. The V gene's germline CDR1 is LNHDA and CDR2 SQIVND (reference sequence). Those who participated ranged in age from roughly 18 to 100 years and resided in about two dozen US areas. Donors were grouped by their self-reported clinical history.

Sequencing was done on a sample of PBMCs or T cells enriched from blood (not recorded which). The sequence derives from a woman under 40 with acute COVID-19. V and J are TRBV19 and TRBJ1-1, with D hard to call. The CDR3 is CASSISGITEAFF. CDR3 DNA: TGTGCCAGTAGTATTTCGGGGATCACTGAAGCTTTCTTT.